This T cell receptor (beta chain) was observed in a study of neurological immune-mediated disorders. Findings and caveats of the study: For the multiple sclerosis repertoire cluster, no association with any clinical or MRI feature was found. Private repertoires in all groups were suggested by the absence of shared CDR3 amino acid sequences among expanded clones across subjects. The phylogenetic placement of 18 of 34 multiple sclerosis patients' repertoires in one related-CDR3 cluster constitutes a possible signature.

By 5'RACE with 10-nucleotide random UMIs, the cDNA was made. TCRdb itself ran the 5' RACE reads through MiXCR, one entry per CDR3 protein. The table records about 59,000 distinct CDR3 sequences, around 3.5% of them present only once. Trimming pared 4 bases from V and 3 bases from J, leaving 13 bases between. This CDR3 spans 15 amino acids. From germline, CDR1 is SGHRS and CDR2 YFSETQ. This clonotype was observed many times. Its antigen remains unknown. The TCR originated in a woman aged 25 to 39 with multiple sclerosis. This chain connects TRBV5-1 to TRBJ2-2; no definite D call. The sample was PBMCs. The CDR3 nucleotides read TGCGCCAGCAGCCCGGACGGTCGGTACACCGGGGAGCTGTTTTTT. Translating it yields CASSPDGRYTGELFF.